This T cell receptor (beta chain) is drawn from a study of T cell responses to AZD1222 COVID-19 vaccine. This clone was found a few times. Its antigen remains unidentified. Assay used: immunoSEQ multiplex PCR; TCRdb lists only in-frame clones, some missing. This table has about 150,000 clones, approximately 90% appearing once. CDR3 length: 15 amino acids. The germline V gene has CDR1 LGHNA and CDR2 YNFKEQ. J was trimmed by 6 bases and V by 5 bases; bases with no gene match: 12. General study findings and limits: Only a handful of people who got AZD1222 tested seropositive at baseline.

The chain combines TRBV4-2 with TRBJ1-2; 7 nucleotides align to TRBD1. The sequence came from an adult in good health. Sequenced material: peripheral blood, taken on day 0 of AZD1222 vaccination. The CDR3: CASSFRQGGSDGYTF. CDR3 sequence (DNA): TGTGCCAGCAGCTTCCGACAGGGTGGGTCGGATGGCTACACCTTC.